This T cell receptor beta chain was retrieved from a study of blood T cell repertoires in COVID-19. Overall study context: PBMCs, B-cell-depleted T cells, or T cells provided the cDNA or gDNA that made up the material.

The CDR3 loop spans 15 amino acids. Looked up from germline, CDR1 is SGHDT and CDR2 is YYEEEE. Trimming cost V 3 bases and J 0 bases, with 7 bases left between them. Original analysis: Cell counts per sample came from amplifying reference gene primers. Data came from immunoSEQ multiplex PCR; TCRdb stores just in-frame clones and leaves some out. V and J calls and clone size are given by that table; D and trimming were obtained from the DNA. The profile shows approximately 140,000 clones, about nine tenths of them singletons. Specimen: peripheral blood. The rearrangement uses TRBV5-6 and TRBJ2-6; no firm D call. The sequence was obtained from a woman aged 55-75 years with active or convalescent COVID-19. CDR3 protein: CASSSRFSGANVLTF. The CDR3 coding sequence is TGTGCCAGCAGCTCGAGATTCTCTGGGGCCAACGTCCTGACTTTC.